Sequencing of this T cell receptor beta chain was carried out in a study of identical twins. At least ten counts were recorded for this clonotype. TCRdb re-analysed the 5' RACE reads in MiXCR, keeping a single row per CDR3 protein. The repertoire holds about 220,000 distinct CDR3 sequences, with around 9.6% as singletons. This sequence originates from a young woman in good health. Sequences were obtained from memory (CD45RO+) T cells sorted from blood.

The CDR3: CATFFSGENIQYF. The CDR3 DNA reads TGTGCCACCTTTTTTTCTGGGGAAAACATTCAGTACTTC. The V call is TRBV28, the J call TRBJ2-4; no firm D call. V dropped 10 bases and J dropped 5 bases, with 15 bases sitting between them. The CDR3 totals 13 residues. The germline CDR1 and CDR2 sequences are MDHEN and SYDVKM. The full variable domain, with the rest looked up from reference TRBV28 and TRBJ2-4, is DVKVTQSSRYLVKRTGEKVFLECVQDMDHENMFWYRQDPGLGLRLIYFSYDVKMKEKGDIPEGYSVSREKKERFSLILESASTNQTSMYLCATFFSGENIQYFGAGTRLSVL.